These 5 T cell receptor beta chains came from one sample sequenced in a study of cytomegalovirus exposure and HLA in healthy donors. Use of 60 Vbeta and 13 Jbeta primers characterized the PCR. The repertoire was sequenced with immunoSEQ multiplex PCR; TCRdb's copy has only in-frame clones and lacks some. The sample consists of roughly 110,000 clones, about two thirds of them appearing once. Material: PBMCs. These receptors were collected from a boy aged 5-17 years in good health and CMV-seronegative.

This clone was counted between two and nine times. The V gene is TRBV2, the J gene TRBJ2-4; D is uncertain. V was cut by 4 bases and J by 3 bases, with 7 bases left in between. The germline V gene has CDR1 SNHLY and CDR2 FYNNEI. This CDR3 spans 13 amino acids. The CDR3 reads CASSVESKNIQYF. DNA of the CDR3: TGTGCCAGCAGTGTAGAGAGCAAAAACATTCAGTACTTC. Full variable domain (outside the CDR3, taken from reference TRBV2 and TRBJ2-4): EPEVTQTPSHQVTQMGQEVILRCVPISNHLYFYWYRQILGQKVEFLVSFYNNEISEKSEIFDDQFSVERPDGSNFTLKIRSTKLEDSAMYFCASSVESKNIQYFGAGTRLSVL.

V usage is TRBV6-6 and J usage is TRBJ1-5; possible D gene TRBD1, 5 bases. The CDR3 loop spans 14 amino acids. Germline V lookup: CDR1 MNHNY, CDR2 SVGAGI (reference sequence). The V and J ends lost 6 bases and 11 bases respectively, with 20 bases between them. CDR3: CASSPRGGDPTQHF. CDR3 coding DNA: TGTGCCAGCAGCCCCCGGGGGGGGGACCCAACCCAGCATTTT.

The table lists this clone with a count of one. This sequence joins TRBV27 and TRBJ2-7, with 8 bases fitting TRBD1. The CDR3 has 12 residues. From germline, CDR1 is MNHEY and CDR2 SMNVEV (reference sequence). With 7 bases clipped from V and 6 bases from J, the junction kept 5 bases outside the gene matches. In DNA form, the CDR3 reads TGTGCCAGCACCACAGGGGGACGCGAGCAGTACTTC. It encodes CASTTGGREQYF.

The chain combines TRBV6-1 with TRBJ1-1; TRBD1 is a possible D gene (5 bases). V was shortened by 3 bases and J by 7 bases, with 18 bases between the two germline ends. CDR3 length: 15 residues. Germline CDR1 is MNHNS and CDR2 is SASEGT. CDR3 DNA sequence: TGTGCCAGCAGTGAGGGACTCACGGGGGGACTTGAAGCTTTCTTT. As protein: CASSEGLTGGLEAFF.

V is TRBV5-1 and J is TRBJ2-7, with TRBD2 identical over 7 bases. Germline loops: CDR1 SGHRS, CDR2 YFSETQ. The CDR3 sequence is 14 residues long. V lost 0 bases, J lost 6 bases, and 6 bases stayed unmatched. CDR3: CASSLVGLAVEQYF. The CDR3 nucleotides read TGCGCCAGCAGCTTGGTAGGCCTAGCGGTCGAGCAGTACTTC.